The T cell receptor (beta chain) under discussion was sequenced for a study of blood T cells in healthy people across ages. Study-wide results and caveats: Naive CD4+ cell counts and diversity both ran higher in long-lived than in aged donors.

The CDR3 extends over 13 amino acids. V dropped 6 bases and J dropped 3 bases, with 7 bases sitting between them. Germline-derived CDR1 and CDR2 are SGDLS and YYNGEE. A few counts support this clonotype. Its specificity is not known. A second roughly 7 to 12 cycle PCR used barcoded and J-beta primers. Per-sample output comprised a minimum of 3 million paired-end reads containing CDR3. Each CDR3 protein gets one entry after TCRdb re-called the 5' RACE reads with MiXCR. The data show approximately 830,000 distinct CDR3 sequences, with under 80% seen just once and around 30% held by the top ten. The donors, healthy Caucasians from Russia, were aged 6 to 90.

This TCR derives from a man aged 25-45 years in good health. Sequenced input: blood. The J gene is TRBJ2-6, the V gene TRBV9, with D unclear. CDR3 region: CASMENGANVLTF. In DNA form, the CDR3 reads TGTGCCAGCATGGAGAATGGGGCCAACGTCCTGACTTTC.